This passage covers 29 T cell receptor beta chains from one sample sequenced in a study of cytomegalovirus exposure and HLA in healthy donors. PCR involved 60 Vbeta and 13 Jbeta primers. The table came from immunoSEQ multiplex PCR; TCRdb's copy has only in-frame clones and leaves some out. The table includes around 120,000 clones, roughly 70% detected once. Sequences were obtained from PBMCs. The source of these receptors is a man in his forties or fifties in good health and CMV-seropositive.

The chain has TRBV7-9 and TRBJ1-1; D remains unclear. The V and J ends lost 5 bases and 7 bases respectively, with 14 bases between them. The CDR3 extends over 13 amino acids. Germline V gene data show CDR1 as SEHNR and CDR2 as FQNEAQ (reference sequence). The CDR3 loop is CASSPSGEGEAFF. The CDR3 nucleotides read TGTGCCAGCAGCCCCAGCGGGGAGGGTGAAGCTTTCTTT.

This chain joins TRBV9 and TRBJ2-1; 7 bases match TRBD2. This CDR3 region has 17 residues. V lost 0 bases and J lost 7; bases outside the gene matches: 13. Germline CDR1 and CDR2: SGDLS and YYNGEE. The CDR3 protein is CASSVVGAGANLNEQFF. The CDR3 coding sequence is TGTGCCAGCAGCGTAGTCGGGGCGGGAGCCAACCTTAATGAGCAGTTCTTC.

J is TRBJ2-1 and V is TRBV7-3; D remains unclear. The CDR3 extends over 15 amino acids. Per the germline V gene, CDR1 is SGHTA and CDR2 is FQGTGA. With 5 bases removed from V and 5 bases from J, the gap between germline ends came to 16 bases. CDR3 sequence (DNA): TGTGCCAGCAGCCCATCGCCTTTCGGAGACAATGAGCAGTTCTTC. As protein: CASSPSPFGDNEQFF.

CDR3 nucleotides: TGTGCCATCAGTGTACAGGTCCAAGAGACCCAGTACTTC. It specifies CAISVQVQETQYF. The chain is built from TRBV10-3 and TRBJ2-5, with D perhaps TRBD1 (5 bases). Germline lookup yields CDR1 ENHRY and CDR2 SYGVKD. Between the trimmed V and J ends, which lost 4 bases and 1 base, there was a span of 7 bases. There are 13 residues in the CDR3.

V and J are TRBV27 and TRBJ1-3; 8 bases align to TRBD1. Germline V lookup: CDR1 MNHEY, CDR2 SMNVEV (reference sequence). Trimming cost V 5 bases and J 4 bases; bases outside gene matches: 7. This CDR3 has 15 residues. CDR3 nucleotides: TGTGCCAGCAGTGGGACAGGTGCTGCCGGAAACACCATATATTTT. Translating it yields CASSGTGAAGNTIYF.

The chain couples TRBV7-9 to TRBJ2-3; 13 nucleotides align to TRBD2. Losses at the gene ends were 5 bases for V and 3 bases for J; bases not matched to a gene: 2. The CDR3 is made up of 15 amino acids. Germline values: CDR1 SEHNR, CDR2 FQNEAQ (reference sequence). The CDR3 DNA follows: TGTGCCAGCAGCCCGACTAGCGGGAGGACAGATACGCAGTATTTT. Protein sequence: CASSPTSGRTDTQYF.

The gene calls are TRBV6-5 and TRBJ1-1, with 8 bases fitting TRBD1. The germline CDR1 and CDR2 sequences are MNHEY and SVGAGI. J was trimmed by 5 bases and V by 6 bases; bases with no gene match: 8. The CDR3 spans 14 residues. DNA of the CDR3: TGTGCCAGCAGACAGGGGGGGGCGTGGACTGAAGCTTTCTTT. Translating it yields CASRQGGAWTEAFF.

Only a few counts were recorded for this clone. The CDR3 bases are TGTGCCAGCAGCTTCGAAGGGGGCTATGGCTACACCTTC. Translating gives CASSFEGGYGYTF. The V and J genes are TRBV7-8 and TRBJ1-2; D perhaps matches TRBD1 (6 bases). The CDR3 runs 13 residues. Per the germline V gene, CDR1 is SGHVS and CDR2 is FQNEAQ. Trimming cost V 3 bases and J 4 bases, with 9 bases left between them.

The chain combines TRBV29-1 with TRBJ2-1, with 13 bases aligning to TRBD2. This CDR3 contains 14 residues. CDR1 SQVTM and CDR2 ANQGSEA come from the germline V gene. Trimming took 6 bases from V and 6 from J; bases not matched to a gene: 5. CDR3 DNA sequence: TGCAGCGTACCACTAGCGGGAGGGGCCAATGAGCAGTTCTTC. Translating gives CSVPLAGGANEQFF.

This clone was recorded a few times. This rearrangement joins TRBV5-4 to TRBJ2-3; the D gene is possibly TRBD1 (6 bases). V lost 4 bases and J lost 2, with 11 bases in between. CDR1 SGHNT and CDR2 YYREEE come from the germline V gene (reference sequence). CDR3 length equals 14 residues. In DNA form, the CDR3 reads TGTGCCAGCAGCCCAGGACAGACCACAGATACGCAGTATTTT. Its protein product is CASSPGQTTDTQYF. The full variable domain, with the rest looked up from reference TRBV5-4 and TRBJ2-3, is ETGVTQSPTHLIKTRGQQVTLRCSSQSGHNTVSWYQQALGQGPQFIFQYYREEENGRGNFPPRFSGLQFPNYSSELNVNALELDDSALYLCASSPGQTTDTQYFGPGTRLTVL.

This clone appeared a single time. The CDR3 loop reads CASSQAASVGDTQYF. CDR3 DNA: TGCGCCAGCAGCCAAGCAGCTAGCGTGGGAGATACGCAGTATTTT. V usage is TRBV4-3 and J usage is TRBJ2-3; the D gene is possibly TRBD2 (6 bases). Trimming removed 1 base from V and 5 bases from J, with 13 bases in between. Germline CDR1 and CDR2: LGHNA and YSLEER. The CDR3 is made up of 15 amino acids.

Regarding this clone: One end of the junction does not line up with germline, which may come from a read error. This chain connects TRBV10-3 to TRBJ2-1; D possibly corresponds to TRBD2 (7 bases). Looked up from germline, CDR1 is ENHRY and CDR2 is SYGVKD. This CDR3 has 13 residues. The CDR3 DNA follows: TGTGCCATGGGGGGGCCCCCCTACAATGAGCAGCTCTTC. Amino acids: CAMGGPPYNEQLF.

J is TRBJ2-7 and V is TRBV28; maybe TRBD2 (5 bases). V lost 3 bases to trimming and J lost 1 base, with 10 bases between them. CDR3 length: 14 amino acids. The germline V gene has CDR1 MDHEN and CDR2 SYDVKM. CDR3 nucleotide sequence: TGTGCCAGCAGTTTTTTCCGGGATTCCTACGAGCAGTACTTC. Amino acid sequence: CASSFFRDSYEQYF.

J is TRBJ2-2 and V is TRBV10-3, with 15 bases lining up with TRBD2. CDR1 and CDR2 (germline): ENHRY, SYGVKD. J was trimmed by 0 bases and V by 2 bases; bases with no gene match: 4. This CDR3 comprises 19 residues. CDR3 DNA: TGTGCCATCAGTGAGACTGGACTAGCGGGAGGGCCGAACACCGGGGAGCTGTTTTTT. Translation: CAISETGLAGGPNTGELFF.

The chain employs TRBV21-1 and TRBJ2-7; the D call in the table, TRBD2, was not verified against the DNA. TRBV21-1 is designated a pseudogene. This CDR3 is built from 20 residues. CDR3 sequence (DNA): TGTGCCAGCAGCAAAAGGTCGGACAGCGATGTTCGGCGGGAGGCCTACGAGCAGTACTTC. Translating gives CASSKRSDSDVRREAYEQYF.

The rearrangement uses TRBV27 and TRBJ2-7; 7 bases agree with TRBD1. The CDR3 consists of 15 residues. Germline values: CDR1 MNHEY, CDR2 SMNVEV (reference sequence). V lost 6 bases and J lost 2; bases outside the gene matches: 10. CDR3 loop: CASSPQGGVTYEQYV. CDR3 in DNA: TGTGCCAGCAGCCCCCAAGGGGGCGTTACCTACGAGCAGTACGTC.

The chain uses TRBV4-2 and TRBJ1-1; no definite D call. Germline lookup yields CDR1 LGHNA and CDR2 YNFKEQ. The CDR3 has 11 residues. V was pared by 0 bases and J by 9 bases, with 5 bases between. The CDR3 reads CASSQDSKAFF. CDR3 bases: TGTGCCAGCAGCCAAGACAGTAAAGCTTTCTTT.

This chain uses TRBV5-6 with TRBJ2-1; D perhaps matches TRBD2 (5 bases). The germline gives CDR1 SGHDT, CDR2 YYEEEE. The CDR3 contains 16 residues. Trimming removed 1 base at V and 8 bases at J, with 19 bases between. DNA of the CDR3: TGTGCCAGCAGCTTGACTAGTTTCGCCCTCTTGGATGAGCAGTTCTTC. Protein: CASSLTSFALLDEQFF.

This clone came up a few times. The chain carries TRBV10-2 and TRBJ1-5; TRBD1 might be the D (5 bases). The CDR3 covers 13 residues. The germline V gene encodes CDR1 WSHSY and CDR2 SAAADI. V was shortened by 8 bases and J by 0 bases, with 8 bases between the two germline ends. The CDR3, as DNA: TGCGCCAGCGGGGCCGATAGCAATCAGCCCCAGCATTTT. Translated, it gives CASGADSNQPQHF.

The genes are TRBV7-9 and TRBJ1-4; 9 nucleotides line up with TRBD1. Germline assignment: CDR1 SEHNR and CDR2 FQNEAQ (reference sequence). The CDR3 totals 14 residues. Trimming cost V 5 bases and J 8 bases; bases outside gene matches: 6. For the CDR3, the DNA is TGTGCCAGCAGCGGACAGGGGATTGGAGAAAAACTGTTTTTT. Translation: CASSGQGIGEKLFF. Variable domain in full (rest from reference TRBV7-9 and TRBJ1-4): DTGVSQNPRHKITKRGQNVTFRCDPISEHNRLYWYRQTLGQGPEFLTYFQNEAQLEKSRLLSDRFSAERPKGSFSTLEIQRTEQGDSAMYLCASSGQGIGEKLFFGSGTQLSVL.

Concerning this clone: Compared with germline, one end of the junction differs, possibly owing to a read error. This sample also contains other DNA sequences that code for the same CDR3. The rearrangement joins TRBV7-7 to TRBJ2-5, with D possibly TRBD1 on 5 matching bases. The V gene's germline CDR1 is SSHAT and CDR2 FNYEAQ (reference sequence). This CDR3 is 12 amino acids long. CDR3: CASSLQGETQYF. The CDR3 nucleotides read TGTGCTAGCAGCTTGCAGGGAGAGACCCAGTACTTC.

This chain's CDR3 is CASSWNSIAGNYNEQFF. CDR3 DNA sequence: TGTGCCAGCAGCTGGAACTCGATAGCGGGAAACTACAATGAGCAGTTCTTC. J is TRBJ2-1 and V is TRBV11-2; 8 bases map to TRBD2. Trimming at V came to 4 bases and at J to 3 bases, leaving 11 bases not matched to a gene. Per germline, CDR1 SGHAT and CDR2 FQNNGV. The CDR3 loop spans 17 amino acids.

The CDR3 nucleotides read TGTGCCAGCAGCGCGCTAGCGGGAGGGGCTGAGACCCAGTACTTC. It specifies CASSALAGGAETQYF. The chain is built from TRBV9 and TRBJ2-5; 12 bases are shared with TRBD2. Germline loops: CDR1 SGDLS, CDR2 YYNGEE. The junction had 5 bases not matched to a gene; V was cut back by 3 bases and J by 5 bases. The CDR3 covers 15 residues.

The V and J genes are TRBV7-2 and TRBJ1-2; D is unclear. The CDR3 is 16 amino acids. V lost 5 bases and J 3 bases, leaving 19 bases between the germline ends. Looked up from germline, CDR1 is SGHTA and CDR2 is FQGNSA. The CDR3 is CASSRREEVGYYGYTF. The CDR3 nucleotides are TGTGCCAGCAGCCGCCGGGAGGAAGTGGGCTACTATGGCTACACCTTC.

CDR3: CASTGTGSGYTF. CDR3 sequence (DNA): TGTGCCAGCACCGGGACAGGGAGTGGCTACACCTTC. The rearrangement joins TRBV25-1 to TRBJ1-2; the match to TRBD1 covers 9 bases. V gave up 7 bases and J gave up 7 bases; unmatched junction bases: 4. Germline V gene sequence: CDR1 MGHDK, CDR2 SYGVNS. The CDR3 is 12 amino acids.

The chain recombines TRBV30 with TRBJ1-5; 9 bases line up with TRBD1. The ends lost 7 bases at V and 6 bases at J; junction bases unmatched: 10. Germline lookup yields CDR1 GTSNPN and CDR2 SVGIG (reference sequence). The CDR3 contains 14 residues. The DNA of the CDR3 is TGTGCCTCTCAAACAGGGGGCGCAGGTCAGCCCCAGCATTTT. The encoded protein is CASQTGGAGQPQHF.

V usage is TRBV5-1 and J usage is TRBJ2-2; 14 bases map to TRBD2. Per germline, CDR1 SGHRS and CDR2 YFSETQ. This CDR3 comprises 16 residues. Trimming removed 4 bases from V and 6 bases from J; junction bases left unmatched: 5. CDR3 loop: CASSLGLAGVSGELFF. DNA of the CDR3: TGCGCCAGCAGCCTGGGACTAGCGGGAGTATCCGGGGAGCTGTTTTTT.

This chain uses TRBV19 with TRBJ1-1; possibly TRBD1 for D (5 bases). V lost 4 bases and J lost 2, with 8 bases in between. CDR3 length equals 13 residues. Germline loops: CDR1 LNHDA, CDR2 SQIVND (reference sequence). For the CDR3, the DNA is TGTGCCAGTAGTACAGGGCGTAACACTGAAGCTTTCTTT. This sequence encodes CASSTGRNTEAFF.

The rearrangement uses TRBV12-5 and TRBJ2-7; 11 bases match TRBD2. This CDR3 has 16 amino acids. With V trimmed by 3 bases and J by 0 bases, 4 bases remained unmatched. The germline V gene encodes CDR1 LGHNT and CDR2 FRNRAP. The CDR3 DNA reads TGTGCTAGTGGTTTTCCTACTAGCGGGGGCTCCTACGAGCAGTACTTC. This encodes CASGFPTSGGSYEQYF.